Following are 14 T cell receptor beta chains from one sample sequenced in a study of Graves' ophthalmopathy and Graves' hyperthyroidism listed by TCRdb under 2018. Sequencing relied on an Illumina HiSeq 2000. For repertoire sequencing, the TCR beta CDR3 regions were amplified from RNA transcripts. HTBI primers and the Qiagen OneStep RT-PCR kit were used in a first-round RT-PCR, which was followed by a second-round multiplex PCR, size selection and purification. TCRdb reran the public reads through fastp at Q25 and MiXCR, keeping productive beta chains. Identical CDR3 proteins give one entry, which carries the most common genes and DNA. In this sample the table shows over a million distinct CDR3 sequences, approximately 35% of which occur a single time. Together, the top ten hold roughly 11% of the sample. Sequenced: peripheral blood or thyroid tissue (not recorded which). The receptor source for this set is an adult man with Graves' hyperthyroidism.

V is TRBV29-1 and J is TRBJ1-3, with D hard to call. The CDR3 runs 12 residues. Trimming took 0 bases from V and 2 from J, leaving 2 bases between them. Germline CDR1 is SQVTM and CDR2 is ANQGSEA. CDR3 in amino acids: CSVEDPGNTIYF. The CDR3 DNA is TGCAGCGTTGAAGATCCTGGAAACACCATATATTTT.

The chain employs TRBV7-9 and TRBJ2-7; D remains ambiguous. The V gene lost 8 bases and the J gene lost 3 bases, with 14 bases spanning the gap. From germline, CDR1 is SEHNR and CDR2 FQNEAQ (reference sequence). CDR3 length: 13 amino acids. This CDR3 reads CASRSGRYYEQYF. Written as DNA, the CDR3 is TGTGCCAGCCGCTCCGGGCGGTACTACGAGCAGTACTTC.

Many counts were recorded for this clonotype. The CDR3: CASTLAGANYGYTF. CDR3 in DNA: TGTGCCAGTACGTTGGCCGGTGCGAACTATGGCTACACCTTC. This chain links TRBV19 with TRBJ1-2, with unresolved D. With 7 bases removed from V and 2 bases from J, the gap between germline ends came to 14 bases. The CDR3 length is 14 residues. Germline values: CDR1 LNHDA, CDR2 SQIVND (reference sequence).

This chain links TRBV20-1 with TRBJ1-4; TRBD1 matches at 10 bases. V trimming: 3 bases; J trimming: 7 bases; junction bases outside the gene matches: 11. Germline CDR1 is DFQATT and CDR2 is SNEGSKA (reference sequence). The CDR3 has 16 amino acids. This chain's CDR3 is CSASLWTGGVGEKLFF. In nucleotides, the CDR3 is TGCAGTGCTAGTCTGTGGACAGGGGGTGTGGGTGAAAAACTGTTTTTT.

The J gene is TRBJ2-7, the V gene TRBV6-5; TRBD1 might be the D (6 bases). Trimming removed 5 bases from V and 3 bases from J, with 17 bases in between. The CDR3 contains 15 residues. Germline V gene sequence: CDR1 MNHEY, CDR2 SVGAGI. The CDR3 sequence is CASSERQGRGYEQYF. CDR3 coding DNA: TGTGCCAGCAGTGAAAGGCAGGGGAGAGGCTACGAGCAGTACTTC.

The chain combines TRBV5-5 with TRBJ1-3, with 10 positions matching TRBD1. Germline V lookup: CDR1 SGHKS, CDR2 YYEKEE (reference sequence). This CDR3 region has 17 residues. V was pared by 0 bases and J by 2 bases, with 5 bases of the junction left unmatched. The CDR3: CASSLGDRGLAGNTIYF. The CDR3 bases are TGTGCCAGCAGCTTGGGGGACAGGGGTCTCGCTGGAAACACCATATATTTT.

The rearrangement uses TRBV20-1 and TRBJ2-7; D not certain. The CDR3 length is 15 residues. CDR1 is DFQATT, CDR2 SNEGSKA, per germline (reference sequence). V shed 2 bases and J shed 3 bases, with 17 bases lying between them. This chain's CDR3 is CSARSPSQTNYEQYF. The CDR3 nucleotides read TGCAGTGCTAGATCCCCGAGTCAGACGAACTACGAGCAGTACTTC.

This clonotype has a count of ten or more. The V gene is TRBV4-1, the J gene TRBJ1-5; D is unclear. The V gene's germline CDR1 is MGHRA and CDR2 YSYEKL. V shed 4 bases and J shed 1 base, with 11 bases lying between them. The CDR3 is 15 residues long. The CDR3 loop is CASSPVVSSNQPQHF. The CDR3 DNA reads as TGCGCCAGCAGCCCAGTTGTATCGAGCAATCAGCCCCAGCATTTT.

The gene calls are TRBV28 and TRBJ1-1, with D tentatively TRBD1 (6 bases). This CDR3 contains 14 residues. Between the trimmed V and J ends, which lost 6 bases and 5 bases, there was a span of 16 bases. Germline V CDR1 and CDR2: MDHEN, SYDVKM. This chain's CDR3 is CASRHRDGRTEAFF. CDR3 DNA: TGTGCCAGCAGGCACAGGGATGGGCGGACTGAAGCTTTCTTT.

Many counts were recorded for this clonotype. The chain carries TRBV24-1 and TRBJ2-7; maybe TRBD1 (5 bases). Germline CDR1 is KGHDR and CDR2 is SFDVKD. V lost 1 base to trimming and J lost 4 bases, with 7 bases between them. CDR3 length: 13 residues. CDR3 sequence (DNA): TGTGCCACCAGTGATTTAAAGGGGTACGAGCAGTACTTC. Translated, it gives CATSDLKGYEQYF.

This chain joins TRBV6-1 and TRBJ2-5, with D unresolved. Trimming left V 5 bases short and J 7 bases short, with 20 bases between. Looked up from germline, CDR1 is MNHNS and CDR2 is SASEGT. This CDR3 has 15 amino acids. The CDR3, as DNA: TGTGCCAGCAGTTTGCATGGGTCGGGCAAAGGGACCCAGTACTTC. Translation gives CASSLHGSGKGTQYF.

This clonotype showed up many times. The gene calls are TRBV30 and TRBJ2-7; 7 bases are shared with TRBD1. Per germline, CDR1 GTSNPN and CDR2 SVGIG (reference sequence). The CDR3 has 14 residues. V shed 4 bases, J shed 5 bases, and the junction held 11 bases outside the gene matches. The CDR3 DNA reads as TGTGCCTGGACTGGGAAGGGGGCTTCTAACGAGCAGTACTTC. It is translated as CAWTGKGASNEQYF.

J is TRBJ2-7 and V is TRBV7-9; D call uncertain. V was trimmed by 5 bases and J by 3 bases, leaving 17 bases between them. The germline V gene encodes CDR1 SEHNR and CDR2 FQNEAQ (reference sequence). This CDR3 comprises 15 residues. CDR3: CASSTTGLVFYEQYF. CDR3 bases: TGTGCCAGCAGCACAACGGGCCTCGTATTCTACGAGCAGTACTTC.

This clonotype was counted at least ten times. The V call is TRBV10-3, the J call TRBJ1-3, with D tentatively TRBD1 (6 bases). V was clipped by 1 base and J by 11 bases, with 15 bases between them. The germline CDR1 and CDR2 sequences are ENHRY and SYGVKD. The length of the CDR3 is 14 residues. CDR3 sequence (DNA): TGTGCCATCAGTGAGTGGACAGACCCAACCGCCATATATTTT. As protein: CAISEWTDPTAIYF.